This T cell receptor (beta chain) was identified during a study of T-cell reconstitution after alpha-beta-depleted transplantation in children. Unique molecular identifiers were built into the TCRbeta library. Each CDR3 protein gets one entry after TCRdb re-called the PCR reads with MiXCR. This table holds 450,000 to 600,000 distinct CDR3 sequences, approximately 16% found once. From germline, CDR1 is SQVTM and CDR2 ANQGSEA. The CDR3 is 13 amino acids. The V end was cut by 4 bases, the J end by 0 bases, with 7 bases between. The TCR sequence derives from a human donor who donated a stem cell graft to a child with acute lymphoblastic leukemia. The specimen comprised PBMCs from the stem cell graft donor, sampled from the stem cell graft. The chain employs TRBV29-1 and TRBJ1-5, with unresolved D. The CDR3 loop reads CSVGADSNQPQHF. The DNA of the CDR3 is TGCAGCGTTGGGGCAGATAGCAATCAGCCCCAGCATTTT.